This TCR beta chain is drawn from a study of cytomegalovirus exposure and HLA in healthy donors. This CDR3 is 14 amino acids long. Between the trimmed V and J ends, which lost 0 bases and 9 bases, there was a span of 13 bases. In germline, CDR1 is SGHDT, CDR2 YYEEEE. PCR involved 60 Vbeta and 13 Jbeta primers. TCRdb keeps only in-frame clones here, not all; method: immunoSEQ multiplex PCR. The data contain 110,000 to 150,000 clones, roughly 83% of them singletons. Of note for this clone: What it binds is not known.

General study points: A later analysis reported that several of the most significant clusters appeared to be linked to common viral pathogens, among them Epstein-Barr virus. Sequencing artifact likely explains a cluster of highly shared sequence variants.

This TCR came from a middle-aged man in good health and CMV-seropositive. V and J are TRBV5-6 and TRBJ2-1; perhaps TRBD2 as D (6 bases). Sequencing input: PBMCs. The CDR3, as DNA: TGTGCCAGCAGCTTGGCACCGGCCGGGAGTGAGCAGTTCTTC. Translation: CASSLAPAGSEQFF.